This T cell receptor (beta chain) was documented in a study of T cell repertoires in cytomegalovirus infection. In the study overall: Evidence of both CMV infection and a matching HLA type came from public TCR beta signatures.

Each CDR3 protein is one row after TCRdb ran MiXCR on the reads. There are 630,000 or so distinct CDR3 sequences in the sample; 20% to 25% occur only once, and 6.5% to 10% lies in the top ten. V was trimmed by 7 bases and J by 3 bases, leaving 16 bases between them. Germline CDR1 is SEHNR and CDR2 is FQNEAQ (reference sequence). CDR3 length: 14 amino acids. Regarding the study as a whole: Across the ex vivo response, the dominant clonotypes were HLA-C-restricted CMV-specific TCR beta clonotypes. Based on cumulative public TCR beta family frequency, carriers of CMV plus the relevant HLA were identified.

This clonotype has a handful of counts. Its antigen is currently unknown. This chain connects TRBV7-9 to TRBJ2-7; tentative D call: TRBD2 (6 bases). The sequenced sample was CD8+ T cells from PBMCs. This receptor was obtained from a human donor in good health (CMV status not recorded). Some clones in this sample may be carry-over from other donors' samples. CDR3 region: CASTREKGIYEQYF. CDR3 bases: TGTGCCAGCACCCGGGAGAAGGGGATCTACGAGCAGTACTTC.